This T cell receptor (beta chain) came from a study of human T cells and chemical hapten exposure. Study-level points and caveats: DPC sensitization produced no change in TCRs with frequency above 1 in 1000.

This clonotype turned up a few times. No antigen is known for it. Time point: patch test 3, about 24 weeks after DPC sensitization. The sample's treatment: therapeutic diphenylcyclopropenone sensitization with weekly scalp DPC. Patients had alopecia, were aged 18 to 70, and were not pregnant. The library gave individual cDNA molecules unique molecular identifiers. Using its own MiXCR run on the RACE reads, TCRdb lists one record per CDR3 protein. The sample includes about 82,000 distinct CDR3 sequences, over 10% seen only once; the top ten take under 6%. Sequenced here: whole blood, sampled in connection with sensitization to the hapten diphenylcyclopropenone (DPC). The TCR sequence derives from a woman aged 45-65 years with alopecia areata. Some clones in this sample may be carry-over from other donors' samples.

The CDR3 sequence: CASSWDPNEQFF. CDR3 nucleotide sequence: TGCGCCAGCAGCTGGGACCCCAATGAGCAGTTCTTC. The chain couples TRBV5-1 to TRBJ2-1, with D tentatively TRBD1 or TRBD2 (5 bases each). Trimming cost V 3 bases and J 6 bases, with 7 bases left between them. In germline, CDR1 is SGHRS, CDR2 YFSETQ. CDR3 size: 12 residues.